This T cell receptor (beta chain) was observed in a study of glioma-infiltrating T cells. The table lists this clonotype with a few counts. The CDR3 is made up of 15 amino acids. V shed 6 bases, J shed 4 bases, and the junction held 6 bases outside the gene matches. Germline loops: CDR1 SEHNR, CDR2 FQNEAQ (reference sequence). Amplification of TCR alpha and beta CDR3 regions from RNA used iRepertoire nested multiplex PCR. TCRdb independently ran MiXCR on the multiplex PCR reads; one entry per CDR3 protein. This sample has about 21,000 distinct CDR3 sequences, with about 26% found just once. This receptor was identified in a human donor with low-grade glioma or glioblastoma, undergoing nonglioma brain surgery, or in good health (not recorded which). This chain links TRBV7-9 with TRBJ2-1; 10 positions agree with TRBD2. The source material was glioma tissue, nonneoplastic brain tissue, or PBMCs (not recorded which). This chain's CDR3 is CASRDGTSVYNEQFF. The CDR3 nucleotides read TGTGCCAGCAGGGACGGGACTAGCGTATACAATGAGCAGTTCTTC. Complete variable domain (other parts from reference TRBV7-9 and TRBJ2-1): DTGVSQNPRHKITKRGQNVTFRCDPISEHNRLYWYRQTLGQGPEFLTYFQNEAQLEKSRLLSDRFSAERPKGSFSTLEIQRTEQGDSAMYLCASRDGTSVYNEQFFGPGTRLTVL.